This is a list of T cell receptor beta chains from one sample in a study of blood T cell repertoires in COVID-19. TCRdb's table, derived via immunoSEQ multiplex PCR, lists solely in-frame clones and lacks some. This table holds about 140,000 clones, about four fifths found once. Material: peripheral blood. Receptor source: a man aged 30-40 years with COVID-19, enrolled during active disease. The CDR3 runs from the conserved cysteine through the conserved F or W. D genes are given only for firm matches. Clone size, where shown, is once, few, many, or a class for clones that have expanded.

V gene,J gene,clone size,D gene,CDR3 DNA,CDR3 protein
TRBV30,TRBJ1-3,NA,NA,TGTGCCTGGAAGTCCAGGACTGGAAACACCATATATTTT,CAWKSRTGNTIYF
TRBV30,TRBJ1-4,NA,NA,TGTGCCTGGAGTGATAGACAAACAACTAATGAAAAACTGTTTTTT,CAWSDRQTTNEKLFF
TRBV7-9,TRBJ2-7,NA,TRBD2,TGTGCCAGCAGCTTAGTAGCGGGAGGCCACGAGCAGTACTTC,CASSLVAGGHEQYF
TRBV7-9,TRBJ2-1,NA,NA,TGTGCCAGCAGCCTCCGCCCACAGGGTGTCAATGAGCAGTTCTTC,CASSLRPQGVNEQFF
TRBV4-1,TRBJ1-1,once,NA,TGCGCCAGCAGCCATCGGGAGGGTAGGAACACTGAAGCTTTCTTT,CASSHREGRNTEAFF
TRBV3-1/TRBV3-2,TRBJ1-4,once,NA,TGTGCCAGCAGCCAAGCGACAGGATCGACAATCGGCGGGGAGGGAACAACTAATGAAAAACTGTTTTTT,CASSQATGSTIGGEGTTNEKLFF
TRBV28,TRBJ1-4,NA,NA,TGTGCCAGCACCCCCGGGGGTGAAAAACTGTTTTTT,CASTPGGEKLFF
TRBV5-1,TRBJ1-1,NA,TRBD1,TGCGCCAGCAGGGAAGACAGGGCCGAAGCTTTCTTT,CASREDRAEAFF
TRBV7-4,TRBJ2-7,NA,NA,TGTGCCAGCAGCTTAGTCTTGGGGGCGCTGGAGCAGTACTTC,CASSLVLGALEQYF
TRBV19,TRBJ2-2,NA,TRBD1,TGTGCCAGTATAACCCGACAGGGGTCCCCCGGGGAGCTGTTTTTT,CASITRQGSPGELFF
TRBV30,TRBJ1-5,NA,TRBD1,TGTGCCTGGGCCGGACAGGGGAATCAGCCCCAGCATTTT,CAWAGQGNQPQHF
TRBV4-2,TRBJ2-7,NA,TRBD2,TGTGCCAGCAGCCGGGATTTAGTAGCGGGAGGTTTCTACGAGCAGTACTTC,CASSRDLVAGGFYEQYF
TRBV5-4,TRBJ2-7,once,TRBD1,TGTGCCAGCAGCTCTGGACAGGGGGCGCGAGAGCAGTACTTC,CASSSGQGAREQYF
TRBV5-8,TRBJ2-7,NA,TRBD2,TGTGCCAGCAGCTTGCTTAGCGGGTACGAGCAGTACTTC,CASSLLSGYEQYF
TRBV18,TRBJ1-1,NA,NA,TGTGCCAGCTCACCGAACCGCCTACAGGGTGGGTACACTGAAGCTTTCTTT,CASSPNRLQGGYTEAFF
TRBV6-5,TRBJ1-5,NA,NA,TGTGCCAGCACCCTACAGGGACAAAATCAGCCCCAGCATTTT,CASTLQGQNQPQHF
TRBV24-1,TRBJ2-5,few,TRBD2,TGTGCCACCAGTGCCCTCCTAGCGGACCAAGAGACCCAGTACTTC,CATSALLADQETQYF
TRBV2,TRBJ2-5,NA,NA,TGTGCCAGCAGTGAGATGGCGACAGCCTCAGGAGAGACCCAGTACTTC,CASSEMATASGETQYF
TRBV6-2/TRBV6-3,TRBJ2-7,NA,TRBD1,TGTGCCAGCAGTTACTCGGTCCGGGACAGGACCTACGAGCAGTACTTC,CASSYSVRDRTYEQYF
TRBV10-3,TRBJ2-1,few,NA,TGTGCCATCAGGGGGGGAAATGAGCAGTTCTTC,CAIRGGNEQFF
TRBV5-6,TRBJ1-2,NA,TRBD1,TGTGCCAGCAGCCGCGGACAGGGGAATGGCTACACCTTC,CASSRGQGNGYTF
TRBV5-4,TRBJ2-4,NA,NA,TGTGCCAGCAGCTTGGGTTCGGACAAGGCAAACATTCAGTACTTC,CASSLGSDKANIQYF
TRBV9,TRBJ1-6,NA,NA,TGTGCCAGCCGGGACTTCAATTCACCCCTCCACTTT,CASRDFNSPLHF
TRBV11-2,TRBJ2-5,NA,TRBD2,TGTGCCAGCAGCCCGATCGGGACTAGCCGGGAGACCCAGTACTTC,CASSPIGTSRETQYF
TRBV7-2,TRBJ1-1,NA,NA,TGTGCCAGCAGCTTAGTGGAGGGTGGTAGGACTGAAGCTTTCTTT,CASSLVEGGRTEAFF
TRBV15,TRBJ2-3,NA,TRBD2,TGTGCCACCCGCCGGGGGAGGGTCACAGATACGCAGTATTTT,CATRRGRVTDTQYF
TRBV7-9,TRBJ1-5,NA,TRBD1,TGTGCCAGCAGTAGACAGGGGATGGAACCCCAGCATTTT,CASSRQGMEPQHF
TRBV27,TRBJ2-5,NA,NA,TGTGCCAGCGGGGGGTACCAAGAGACCCAGTACTTC,CASGGYQETQYF
TRBV2,TRBJ2-1,NA,TRBD2,TGTGCCAGCGGGTTAGCGGGAGGGGGCCATGAGCAGTTCTTC,CASGLAGGGHEQFF
TRBV2,TRBJ2-2,few,NA,TGTGCCAGCAGTAGTACCGGGCCTAGCCGAGACACCGGGGAGCTGTTTTTT,CASSSTGPSRDTGELFF
TRBV10-2,TRBJ2-7,NA,TRBD1,TGCGCCAGCAGTGAGACGGGGGACAGGGGGAGTCATGAGCAGTACTTC,CASSETGDRGSHEQYF
TRBV3-1/TRBV3-2,TRBJ1-1,few,NA,TGTGCCAGCAGCCAAGCAGGGATTGGAACTGAAGCTTTCTTT,CASSQAGIGTEAFF
TRBV3-1/TRBV3-2,TRBJ1-5,NA,NA,TGTGCCAGCAGCTACCAGGGTATCAATCAGCCCCAGCATTTT,CASSYQGINQPQHF
TRBV30,TRBJ2-2,NA,TRBD1,TGTGCCTGGAGTTTGGCGGGACAGGGGTCTCCCGGGGAGCTGTTTTTT,CAWSLAGQGSPGELFF
TRBV6-6,TRBJ2-3,once,TRBD2,TGTGCCAGCAGCCCTAGCGGGAGAATCACAGATACGCAGTATTTT,CASSPSGRITDTQYF
TRBV3-1/TRBV3-2,TRBJ1-3,NA,NA,TGTGCCAGCAGCCCGTCGACTCGGGGAAACACCATATATTTT,CASSPSTRGNTIYF
TRBV3-1/TRBV3-2,TRBJ1-1,NA,NA,TGTGCCAGCAGCCAAGGGACAGTCCCAGGGACTGAAGCTTTCTTT,CASSQGTVPGTEAFF
TRBV6-2/TRBV6-3,TRBJ2-1,few,NA,TGTGCCAGCAGCCCCCGTAGAGGGCTAGCCTACAATGAGCAGTTCTTC,CASSPRRGLAYNEQFF
TRBV28,TRBJ2-3,NA,TRBD2,TGTGCCAGCAGTAGACTAGCGGGAGAGGATACGCAGTATTTT,CASSRLAGEDTQYF
TRBV28,TRBJ1-4,few,NA,TGTGCCAGCAGTAACTTCAGGGGAACTAATGAAAAACTGTTTTTT,CASSNFRGTNEKLFF
TRBV5-6,TRBJ2-2,few,NA,TGTGCCAGCAGCTTGGGGTCGGGGGCCGGGGAGCTGTTTTTT,CASSLGSGAGELFF
TRBV6-1,TRBJ1-4,NA,NA,TGTGCCAGCAGTGACAGGGCTAATGAAAAACTGTTTTTT,CASSDRANEKLFF
TRBV28,TRBJ2-2,NA,TRBD2,TGTGCCAGCAGTTTATCCGACATAATACTAGCGGGAGATACCGGGGAGCTGTTTTTT,CASSLSDIILAGDTGELFF
TRBV2,TRBJ2-3,NA,TRBD2,TGTGCCAGCACTTGGCGGGAGGGCAGCACAGATACGCAGTATTTT,CASTWREGSTDTQYF
TRBV9,TRBJ1-2,NA,NA,TGTGCCAGCAGCGCAACAGGAAACTATGGCTACACCTTC,CASSATGNYGYTF
TRBV29-1,TRBJ2-2,NA,NA,TGCAGCGTGGCCCACACCGGGGAGCTGTTTTTT,CSVAHTGELFF
TRBV24-1,TRBJ2-5,once,NA,TGTGCCACCAGTGATCCAAGACAGAAGATACCCCCGGAGACCCAGTACTTC,CATSDPRQKIPPETQYF
TRBV5-6,TRBJ2-7,NA,NA,TGTGCCAGCAGCTTGACAGGGTTCCACGAGCAGTACTTC,CASSLTGFHEQYF
TRBV5-1,TRBJ2-2,NA,NA,TGCGCCAGCAGCTTGGAGGGGGGCGGGAGATCCGGGGAGCTGTTTTTT,CASSLEGGGRSGELFF
TRBV9,TRBJ2-1,NA,TRBD1,TGTGCCAGCAGCCGACAGGGGGCCCCCTACAATGAGCAGTTCTTC,CASSRQGAPYNEQFF
TRBV28,TRBJ2-7,once,TRBD2,TGTGCCAGCAGTCTAGGGGCTAGCGGGAGTTACGAGCAGTACTTC,CASSLGASGSYEQYF
TRBV14,TRBJ2-4,once,NA,TGTGCCAGCAGCCGCGGAAACATTCAGTACTTC,CASSRGNIQYF
TRBV5-8,TRBJ2-6,NA,TRBD2,TGTGCCAGCAGCCTGTCAGCGGGAGATAGCTCTGGGGCCAACGTCCTGACTTTC,CASSLSAGDSSGANVLTF
TRBV9,TRBJ2-2,few,NA,TGTGCCAGCAGCTTCCACAGGGGAGGGAACACCGGGGAGCTGTTTTTT,CASSFHRGGNTGELFF